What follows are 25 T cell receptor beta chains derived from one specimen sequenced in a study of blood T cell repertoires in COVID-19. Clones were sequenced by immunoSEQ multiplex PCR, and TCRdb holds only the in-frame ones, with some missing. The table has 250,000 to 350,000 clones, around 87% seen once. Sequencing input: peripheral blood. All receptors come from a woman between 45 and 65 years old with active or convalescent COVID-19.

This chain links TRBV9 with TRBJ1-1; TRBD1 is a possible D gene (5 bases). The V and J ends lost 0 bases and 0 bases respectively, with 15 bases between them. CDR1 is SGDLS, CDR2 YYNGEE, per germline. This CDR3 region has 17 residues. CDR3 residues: CASSVGIGAGMNTEAFF. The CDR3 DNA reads TGTGCCAGCAGCGTAGGAATCGGAGCAGGGATGAACACTGAAGCTTTCTTT.

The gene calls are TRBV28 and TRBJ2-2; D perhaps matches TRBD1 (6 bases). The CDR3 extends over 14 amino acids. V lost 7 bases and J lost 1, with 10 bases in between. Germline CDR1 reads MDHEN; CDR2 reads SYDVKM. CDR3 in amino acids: CASKETGNTGELFF. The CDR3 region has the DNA TGTGCCAGCAAAGAGACAGGGAACACCGGGGAGCTGTTTTTT.

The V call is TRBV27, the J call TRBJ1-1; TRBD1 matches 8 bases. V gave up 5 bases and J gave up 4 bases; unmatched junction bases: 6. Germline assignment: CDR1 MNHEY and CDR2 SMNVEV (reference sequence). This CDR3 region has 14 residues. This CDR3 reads CASSGQGRSTEAFF. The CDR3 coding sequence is TGTGCCAGCAGTGGACAGGGTAGGAGCACTGAAGCTTTCTTT.

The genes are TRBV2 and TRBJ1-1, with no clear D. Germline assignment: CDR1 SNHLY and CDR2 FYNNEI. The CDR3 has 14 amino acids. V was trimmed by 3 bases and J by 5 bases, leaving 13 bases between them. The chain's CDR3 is CASSDLGSQTEAFF. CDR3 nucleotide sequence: TGTGCCAGCAGTGATTTGGGCTCCCAGACTGAAGCTTTCTTT.

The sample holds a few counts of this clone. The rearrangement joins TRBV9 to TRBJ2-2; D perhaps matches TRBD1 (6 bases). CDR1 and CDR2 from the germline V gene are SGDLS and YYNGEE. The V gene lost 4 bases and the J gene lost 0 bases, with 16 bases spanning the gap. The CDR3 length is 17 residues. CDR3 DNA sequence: TGTGCCAGCAGCCCCCGGACAGCTTACACGAACACCGGGGAGCTGTTTTTT. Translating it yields CASSPRTAYTNTGELFF. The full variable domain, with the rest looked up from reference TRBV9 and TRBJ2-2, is DSGVTQTPKHLITATGQRVTLRCSPRSGDLSVYWYQQSLDQGLQFLIQYYNGEERAKGNILERFSAQQFPDLHSELNLSSLELGDSALYFCASSPRTAYTNTGELFFGEGSRLTVL.

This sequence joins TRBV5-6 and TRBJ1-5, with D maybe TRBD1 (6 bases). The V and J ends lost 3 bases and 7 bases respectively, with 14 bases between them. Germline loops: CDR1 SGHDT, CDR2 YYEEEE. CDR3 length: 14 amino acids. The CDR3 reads CASSWRHRDQPQHF. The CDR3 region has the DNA TGTGCCAGCAGCTGGCGGCACAGGGACCAGCCCCAGCATTTT.

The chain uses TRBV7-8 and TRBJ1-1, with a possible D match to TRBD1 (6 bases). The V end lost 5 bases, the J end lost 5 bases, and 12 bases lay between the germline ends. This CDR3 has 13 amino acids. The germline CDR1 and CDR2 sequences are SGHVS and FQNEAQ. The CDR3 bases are TGTGCCAGCAGCCGACAGGTCCTGACTGAAGCTTTCTTT. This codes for CASSRQVLTEAFF.

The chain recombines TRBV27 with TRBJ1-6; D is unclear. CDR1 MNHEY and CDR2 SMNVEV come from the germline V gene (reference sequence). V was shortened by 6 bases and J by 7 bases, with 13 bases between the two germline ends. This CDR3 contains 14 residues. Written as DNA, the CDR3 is TGTGCCAGCAGCCTCTACAGTGGGAATTCACCCCTCCACTTT. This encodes CASSLYSGNSPLHF.

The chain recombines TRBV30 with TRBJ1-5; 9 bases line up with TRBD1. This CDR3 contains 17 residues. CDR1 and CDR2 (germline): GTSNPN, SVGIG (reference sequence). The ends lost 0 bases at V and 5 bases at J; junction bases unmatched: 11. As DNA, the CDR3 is TGTGCCTGGAGTGTACGTCCGGGACAGGGTCTGCATCAGCCCCAGCATTTT. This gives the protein CAWSVRPGQGLHQPQHF.

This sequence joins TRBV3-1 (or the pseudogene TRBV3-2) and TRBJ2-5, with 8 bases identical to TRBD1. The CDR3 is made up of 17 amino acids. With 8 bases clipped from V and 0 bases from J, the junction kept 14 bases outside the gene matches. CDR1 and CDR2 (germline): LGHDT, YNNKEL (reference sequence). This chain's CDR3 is CASRTGLGTGHQETQYF. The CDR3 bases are TGTGCCAGCCGTACGGGACTGGGGACAGGCCACCAAGAGACCCAGTACTTC.

The CDR3: CASSDGQGWEGYTF. The CDR3 DNA follows: TGCGCCAGCAGCGACGGACAGGGATGGGAAGGCTACACCTTC. V gene TRBV5-1 combines with J gene TRBJ1-2; 8 bases fit TRBD1. Germline lookup yields CDR1 SGHRS and CDR2 YFSETQ. This CDR3 has 14 residues. The J segment lost 8 bases and the V segment lost 4 bases, leaving 10 bases of the junction unmatched.

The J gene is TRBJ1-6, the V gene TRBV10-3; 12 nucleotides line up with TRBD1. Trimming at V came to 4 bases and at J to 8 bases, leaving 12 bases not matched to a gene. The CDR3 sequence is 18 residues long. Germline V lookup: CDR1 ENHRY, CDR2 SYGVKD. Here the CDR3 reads CAISGSGTGGKVDSPLHF. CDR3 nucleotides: TGTGCCATCAGTGGTTCCGGGACAGGGGGCAAGGTGGATTCACCCCTCCACTTT.

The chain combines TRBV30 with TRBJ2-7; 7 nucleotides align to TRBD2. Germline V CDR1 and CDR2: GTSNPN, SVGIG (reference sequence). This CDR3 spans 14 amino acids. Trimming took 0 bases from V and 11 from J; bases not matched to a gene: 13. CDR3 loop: CAWSVPPDGREEYF. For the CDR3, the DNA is TGTGCCTGGAGTGTCCCCCCCGATGGGAGGGAGGAGTACTTC. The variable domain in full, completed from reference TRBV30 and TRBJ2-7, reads SQTIHQWPATLVQPVGSPLSLECTVEGTSNPNLYWYRQAAGRGLQLLFYSVGIGQISSEVPQNLSASRPQDRQFILSSKKLLLSDSGFYLCAWSVPPDGREEYFGPGTRLTVT.

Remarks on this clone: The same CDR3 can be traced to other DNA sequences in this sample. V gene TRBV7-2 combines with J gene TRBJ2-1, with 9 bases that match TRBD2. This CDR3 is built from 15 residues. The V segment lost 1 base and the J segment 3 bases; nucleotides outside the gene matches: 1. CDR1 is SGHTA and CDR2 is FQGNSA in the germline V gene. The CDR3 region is CASSLGLADYNEQFF. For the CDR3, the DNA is TGTGCCAGCAGCTTAGGACTAGCGGACTACAATGAGCAGTTCTTC.

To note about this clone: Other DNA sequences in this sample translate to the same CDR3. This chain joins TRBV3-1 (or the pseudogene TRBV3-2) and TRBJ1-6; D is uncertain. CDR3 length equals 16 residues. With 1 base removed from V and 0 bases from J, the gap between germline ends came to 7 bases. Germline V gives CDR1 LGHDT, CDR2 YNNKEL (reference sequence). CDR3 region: CASSQGGSSYNSPLHF. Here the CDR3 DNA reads TGTGCCAGCAGCCAAGGAGGGAGCTCCTATAATTCACCCCTCCACTTT.

This CDR3 is CAWDGGFNTEAFF. The CDR3, as DNA: TGTGCCTGGGACGGGGGGTTTAACACTGAAGCTTTCTTT. This sequence joins TRBV30 and TRBJ1-1, with D possibly being TRBD1 (5 bases). CDR1 is GTSNPN, CDR2 SVGIG, per germline (reference sequence). The V and J ends lost 5 bases and 2 bases respectively, with 12 bases between them. The CDR3 contains 13 residues.

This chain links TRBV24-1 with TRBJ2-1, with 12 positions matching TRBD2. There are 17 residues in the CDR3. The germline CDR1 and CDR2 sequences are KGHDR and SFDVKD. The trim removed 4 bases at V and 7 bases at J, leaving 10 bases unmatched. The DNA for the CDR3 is TGTGCCACCAGTGACGGTCTAGCGGGAGGGCCTTTGAATGAGCAGTTCTTC. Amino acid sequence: CATSDGLAGGPLNEQFF.

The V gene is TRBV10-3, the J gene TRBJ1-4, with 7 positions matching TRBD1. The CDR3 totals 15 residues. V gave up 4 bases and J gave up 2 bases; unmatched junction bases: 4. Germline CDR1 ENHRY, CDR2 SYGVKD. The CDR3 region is CAISGTGDTNEKLFF. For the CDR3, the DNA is TGTGCCATCAGTGGTACAGGGGACACTAATGAAAAACTGTTTTTT.

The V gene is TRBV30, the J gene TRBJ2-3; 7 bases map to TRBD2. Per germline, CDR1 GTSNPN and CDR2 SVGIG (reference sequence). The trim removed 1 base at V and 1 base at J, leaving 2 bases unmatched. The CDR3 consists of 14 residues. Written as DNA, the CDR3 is TGTGCCTGGAGTGGGGGGGGAGGCACAGATACGCAGTATTTT. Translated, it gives CAWSGGGGTDTQYF.

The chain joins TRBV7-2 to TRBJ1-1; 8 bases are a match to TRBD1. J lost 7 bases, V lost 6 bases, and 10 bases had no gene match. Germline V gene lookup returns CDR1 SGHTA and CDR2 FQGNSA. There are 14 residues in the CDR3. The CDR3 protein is CASREAGGGNEAFF. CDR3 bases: TGTGCCAGCAGGGAGGCAGGGGGCGGAAATGAAGCTTTCTTT. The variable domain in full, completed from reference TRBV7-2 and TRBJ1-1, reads GAGVSQSPSNKVTEKGKDVELRCDPISGHTALYWYRQSLGQGLEFLIYFQGNSAPDKSGLPSDRFSAERTGGSVSTLTIQRTQQEDSAVYLCASREAGGGNEAFFGQGTRLTVV.

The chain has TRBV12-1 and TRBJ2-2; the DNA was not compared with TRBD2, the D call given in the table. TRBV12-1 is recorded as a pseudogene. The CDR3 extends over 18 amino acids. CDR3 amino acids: CASSSNGLAGENTGELFF. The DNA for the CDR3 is TGTGCCAGCAGCTCTAATGGACTAGCGGGAGAAAACACCGGGGAGCTGTTTTTT.

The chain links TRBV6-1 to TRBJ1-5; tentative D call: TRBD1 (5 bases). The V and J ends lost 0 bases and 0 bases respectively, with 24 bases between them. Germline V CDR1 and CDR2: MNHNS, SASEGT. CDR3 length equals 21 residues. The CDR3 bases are TGTGCCAGCAGTGAAGCCTGGGGTAGGGCAGGGAGGATCTATAGCAATCAGCCCCAGCATTTT. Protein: CASSEAWGRAGRIYSNQPQHF.

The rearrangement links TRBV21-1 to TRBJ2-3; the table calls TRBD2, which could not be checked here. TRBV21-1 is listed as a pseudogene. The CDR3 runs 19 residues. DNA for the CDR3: TGTGCCAGCAGCAAAGGAGGAGGTTCGGGCAGGGAGGTCACAGATACGCAGTATTTT. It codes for CASSKGGGSGREVTDTQYF.

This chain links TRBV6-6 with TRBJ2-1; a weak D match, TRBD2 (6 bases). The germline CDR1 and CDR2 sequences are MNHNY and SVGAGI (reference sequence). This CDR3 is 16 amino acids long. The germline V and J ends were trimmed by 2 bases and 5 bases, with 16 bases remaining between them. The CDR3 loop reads CASSYTPQRANNEQFF. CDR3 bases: TGTGCCAGCAGTTACACCCCCCAGCGGGCAAACAATGAGCAGTTCTTC.

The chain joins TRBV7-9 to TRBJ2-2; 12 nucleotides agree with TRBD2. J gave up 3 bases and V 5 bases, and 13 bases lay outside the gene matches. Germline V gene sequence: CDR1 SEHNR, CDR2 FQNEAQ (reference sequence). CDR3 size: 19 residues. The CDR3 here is CASSPHPSGGVLYTGELFF. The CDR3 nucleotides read TGTGCCAGCAGCCCCCATCCTAGCGGGGGGGTTCTGTACACCGGGGAGCTGTTTTTT.